Each of the 18 T cell receptor beta chains below was sequenced from the same sample in a study of T-cell memory formation after mild COVID-19. TCRdb itself ran the 5' RACE reads through MiXCR, one entry per CDR3 protein. The sample consists of over 130,000 distinct CDR3 sequences, 14% to 15% of them appearing once. The sample comprised PBMCs or a T cell subset sorted from them (not recorded which). Every receptor here comes from an adult woman who had mild COVID-19 (a few samples of this study predate the infection). Cell type and time point are not known.

This clonotype was detected only a few times. The V call is TRBV4-2, the J call TRBJ2-3; D is uncertain. The CDR3 loop spans 13 amino acids. V was clipped by 0 bases and J by 4 bases, with 5 bases between them. Germline V CDR1 and CDR2: LGHNA, YNFKEQ. For the CDR3, the DNA is TGTGCCAGCAGCCAAGAGGAAGCAGATACGCAGTATTTT. It yields the protein CASSQEEADTQYF.

The CDR3 DNA reads TGCAGTGCACCTGACTATTTAGCCACAGATACGCAGTATTTT. Encoded protein: CSAPDYLATDTQYF. The genes are TRBV20-1 and TRBJ2-3; maybe TRBD2 (5 bases). Germline-derived CDR1 and CDR2 are DFQATT and SNEGSKA (reference sequence). This CDR3 has 14 residues. V dropped 6 bases and J dropped 2 bases, with 15 bases sitting between them.

The genes are TRBV4-1 and TRBJ1-1; unclear D gene. V was clipped by 1 base and J by 4 bases, with 10 bases between them. The CDR3 runs to 14 residues. Germline CDR1 and CDR2: MGHRA and YSYEKL. The CDR3 reads CASSQAGQVTEAFF. The CDR3 nucleotides read TGCGCCAGCAGCCAAGCCGGCCAGGTCACTGAAGCTTTCTTT.

The chain combines TRBV4-1 with TRBJ2-3; tentative D call: TRBD2 (6 bases). The CDR3 totals 16 residues. Germline V gene lookup returns CDR1 MGHRA and CDR2 YSYEKL. V was shortened by 5 bases and J by 1 base, with 16 bases between the two germline ends. The CDR3 reads CASSSPRGGGTDTQYF. As DNA, the CDR3 is TGCGCCAGCAGCTCACCGCGGGGCGGGGGCACAGATACGCAGTATTTT.

The chain combines TRBV14 with TRBJ2-1, with 11 bases fitting TRBD2. Germline CDR1 and CDR2: SGHDN and FVKESK. This CDR3 is built from 15 residues. V shed 4 bases, J shed 8 bases, and the junction held 7 bases outside the gene matches. This CDR3 is CASSLGTSGGDEQFF. CDR3 nucleotides: TGTGCCAGCAGCCTGGGGACTAGCGGTGGTGATGAGCAGTTCTTC.

The V call is TRBV12-3 or TRBV12-4, the J call TRBJ2-2; D might be TRBD2 (5 bases). The CDR3 has 14 residues. Trimming cost V 4 bases and J 1 base, with 7 bases left between them. The CDR3 coding sequence is TGTGCCAGCAGTTCCGGGATGAACACCGGGGAGCTGTTTTTT. Its protein is CASSSGMNTGELFF.

The chain joins TRBV7-9 to TRBJ1-2; unclear D gene. V lost 1 base and J lost 3, with 12 bases in between. In germline, CDR1 is SEHNR, CDR2 FQNEAQ (reference sequence). The CDR3 length is 15 residues. The CDR3 reads CASSLDSSLYYGYTF. The CDR3 DNA is TGTGCCAGCAGCTTAGACTCCTCGCTCTACTATGGCTACACCTTC. The full variable domain, with the rest looked up from reference TRBV7-9 and TRBJ1-2, is DTGVSQNPRHKITKRGQNVTFRCDPISEHNRLYWYRQTLGQGPEFLTYFQNEAQLEKSRLLSDRFSAERPKGSFSTLEIQRTEQGDSAMYLCASSLDSSLYYGYTFGSGTRLTVV.

The V and J genes are TRBV29-1 and TRBJ2-7, with a tentative D call TRBD2 (5 bases). Per the germline V gene, CDR1 is SQVTM and CDR2 is ANQGSEA. The CDR3 contains 13 residues. V lost 7 bases and J lost 2, with 15 bases in between. Written as DNA, the CDR3 is TGCAGCGCCCGGGCCCCGGGGACCTACGAGCAGTACTTC. Translation: CSARAPGTYEQYF.

The chain employs TRBV7-7 and TRBJ2-1; possible D gene TRBD2, 6 bases. This CDR3 has 18 amino acids. Germline loops: CDR1 SSHAT, CDR2 FNYEAQ (reference sequence). Deletions cut 5 bases from V and 0 bases from J, with 20 bases between. CDR3 protein: CASSPWAGTQASYNEQFF. CDR3 in DNA: TGTGCCAGCAGCCCTTGGGCGGGAACTCAAGCCTCCTACAATGAGCAGTTCTTC.

The chain recombines TRBV5-1 with TRBJ2-1, with TRBD2 identical over 10 bases. Germline trimming cut 0 bases from V and 9 bases from J; bases unmatched to any gene: 6. Germline lookup yields CDR1 SGHRS and CDR2 YFSETQ. This CDR3 comprises 15 residues. The chain's CDR3 is CASSLAVAGGFEQFF. The CDR3 DNA reads as TGCGCCAGCAGCTTGGCCGTAGCGGGGGGTTTTGAGCAGTTCTTC.

A few counts support this clonotype. The genes are TRBV10-3 and TRBJ2-5; D ambiguous. Per germline, CDR1 ENHRY and CDR2 SYGVKD. V was cut by 4 bases and J by 3 bases, with 9 bases left in between. The CDR3 is 13 residues long. In DNA, the CDR3 is TGTGCCATCAGTGGAGCGTTTGAAGAGACCCAGTACTTC. Protein sequence: CAISGAFEETQYF.

The chain carries TRBV12-3 or TRBV12-4 and TRBJ1-1; D call uncertain. Trimming shortened V by 8 bases and J by 0 bases, and 10 bases separated the two germline ends. This CDR3 spans 13 amino acids. As DNA, the CDR3 is TGTGCCAGCCTCCCGTCTTTGAACACTGAAGCTTTCTTT. Translating gives CASLPSLNTEAFF.

The V call is TRBV7-9, the J call TRBJ2-5; D possibly corresponds to TRBD2 (5 bases). The germline V gene encodes CDR1 SEHNR and CDR2 FQNEAQ (reference sequence). This CDR3 contains 14 residues. V dropped 3 bases and J dropped 4 bases, with 12 bases sitting between them. This CDR3 reads CASSLGGGGETQYF. As DNA, the CDR3 is TGTGCCAGCAGCTTGGGTGGAGGAGGAGAGACCCAGTACTTC.

This clonotype was counted between two and nine times. V and J are TRBV12-3 or TRBV12-4 and TRBJ2-5; either TRBD1 or TRBD2 may fit D (6 bases each). The V end was cut by 7 bases, the J end by 5 bases, with 11 bases between. The CDR3 sequence is 12 residues long. CDR3 sequence reads: CASNGGRETQYF. The CDR3 DNA follows: TGTGCCAGCAACGGGGGCCGGGAGACCCAGTACTTC.

The CDR3, as DNA: TGTGCCAGCAGCTTTGGGACTGCGACAGATACGCAGTATTTT. It codes for CASSFGTATDTQYF. The chain couples TRBV7-3 to TRBJ2-3; D may be TRBD2 (6 bases). Germline V lookup: CDR1 SGHTA, CDR2 FQGTGA. V was cut by 3 bases and J by 3 bases, with 10 bases left in between. This CDR3 is 14 amino acids long.

This clonotype was picked up a small number of times. The chain has TRBV5-1 and TRBJ1-1; D perhaps matches TRBD1 (5 bases). The germline CDR1 and CDR2 sequences are SGHRS and YFSETQ. V was trimmed by 4 bases and J by 3 bases, leaving 13 bases between them. CDR3 length: 14 amino acids. The CDR3 nucleotides are TGCGCCAGCAGCGGGGGACGGTTCGACACTGAAGCTTTCTTT. Translation gives CASSGGRFDTEAFF. Full variable domain (rest looked up from reference TRBV5-1 and TRBJ1-1): KAGVTQTPRYLIKTRGQQVTLSCSPISGHRSVSWYQQTPGQGLQFLFEYFSETQRNKGNFPGRFSGRQFSNSRSEMNVSTLELGDSALYLCASSGGRFDTEAFFGQGTRLTVV.

This clonotype has more than one count but fewer than ten. The rearrangement uses TRBV6-6 and TRBJ1-1, with D possibly being TRBD1 (6 bases). Germline V CDR1 and CDR2: MNHNY, SVGAGI (reference sequence). This CDR3 has 12 residues. The V end was cut by 10 bases, the J end by 5 bases, with 14 bases between. The CDR3 protein is CAIGQRRTEAFF. CDR3 nucleotides: TGTGCCATTGGACAGCGGAGGACTGAAGCTTTCTTT.

The chain is built from TRBV21-1 and TRBJ2-1. TRBV21-1 is shown as a pseudogene. This CDR3 region has 12 residues. The CDR3 sequence: CASNGKDNEQFF. Written as DNA, the CDR3 is TGTGCCAGCAACGGCAAAGACAATGAGCAGTTCTTC.